Listed here are 16 T cell receptor beta chains from one sample, sequenced in a study of cytomegalovirus exposure and HLA in healthy donors (dated by TCRdb to the late 2010s). Library preparation was by the immunoSEQ multiplex PCR assay. The multiplex PCR relied on a mix of 60 forward primers for TCR Vbeta segments and 13 reverse primers for TCR Jbeta segments. This is the immuneACCESS table as TCRdb keeps it, with only in-frame sequences that have V and J called. A part of the clones is gone; compared with another copy, unresolved V genes explain less than half, and the rest is unexplained. Here the sample has approximately 130,000 clones; approximately 82% occur a single time. 2.7% of the sample is held by the ten biggest clonotypes. Sequencing used PBMCs. The source of these receptors is a boy aged 2 to 10 in good health and CMV-seronegative.

The chain employs TRBV5-5 and TRBJ1-3; weak D call: TRBD1 (6 bases). The CDR3 is 15 residues long. CDR1 is SGHKS, CDR2 YYEKEE, per germline (reference sequence). V was cut by 3 bases and J by 1 base, with 11 bases left in between. CDR3 nucleotides: TGTGCCAGCAGCTCGGACAGACCATCTGGAAACACCATATATTTT. The encoded protein is CASSSDRPSGNTIYF.

The chain is built from TRBV6-5 and TRBJ1-2, with 7 bases matching TRBD1. CDR1 is MNHEY, CDR2 SVGAGI, per germline. V trimming: 7 bases; J trimming: 0 bases; junction bases outside the gene matches: 8. The CDR3 sequence is 15 residues long. CDR3 in amino acids: CASTRTGEANYGYTF. CDR3 nucleotides: TGTGCCAGCACCCGGACAGGTGAAGCTAACTATGGCTACACCTTC.

This rearrangement joins TRBV5-1 to TRBJ1-4; 8 nucleotides agree with TRBD1. From germline, CDR1 is SGHRS and CDR2 YFSETQ. After removal of 4 bases from V and 10 bases from J, the junction contained 9 bases not matched to a gene. The CDR3 has 14 residues. CDR3 DNA: TGCGCCAGCAGCGAGGGACAGGAGAACGCAAAACTGTTTTTT. Protein product: CASSEGQENAKLFF. The whole variable domain, remainder taken from reference TRBV5-1 and TRBJ1-4, is KAGVTQTPRYLIKTRGQQVTLSCSPISGHRSVSWYQQTPGQGLQFLFEYFSETQRNKGNFPGRFSGRQFSNSRSEMNVSTLELGDSALYLCASSEGQENAKLFFGSGTQLSVL.

V gene TRBV19 combines with J gene TRBJ2-2, with D tentatively TRBD1 (6 bases). V lost 4 bases and J 6 bases, leaving 12 bases between the germline ends. CDR3 length equals 14 residues. Germline lookup yields CDR1 LNHDA and CDR2 SQIVND (reference sequence). CDR3 bases: TGTGCCAGTAGTACCTTTACAGGGCCCGGGGAGCTGTTTTTT. This sequence encodes CASSTFTGPGELFF. Complete variable domain (other parts from reference TRBV19 and TRBJ2-2): DGGITQSPKYLFRKEGQNVTLSCEQNLNHDAMYWYRQDPGQGLRLIYYSQIVNDFQKGDIAEGYSVSREKKESFPLTVTSAQKNPTAFYLCASSTFTGPGELFFGEGSRLTVL.

This sequence joins TRBV6-6 and TRBJ2-2, with D perhaps matching TRBD1 (7 bases). Trimming took off 10 bases at V and 3 bases at J, with 15 bases between the two ends. The CDR3 covers 14 residues. CDR1 is MNHNY, CDR2 SVGAGI, per germline (reference sequence). In nucleotides, the CDR3 is TGTGCCATCCGGGGGCAGGGGGACACCGGGGAGCTGTTTTTT. Protein sequence: CAIRGQGDTGELFF.

This chain links TRBV7-8 with TRBJ1-2, with 8 bases fitting TRBD1. Germline V gene data show CDR1 as SGHVS and CDR2 as FQNEAQ. CDR3 length: 16 amino acids. J lost 7 bases, V lost 4 bases, and 14 bases had no gene match. This chain's CDR3 is CASSSMQGAVGRGYTF. The CDR3, as DNA: TGTGCCAGCAGCTCTATGCAGGGGGCAGTCGGACGTGGCTACACCTTC.

The chain employs TRBV5-1 and TRBJ1-5, with D possibly being TRBD1 (6 bases). The CDR3 is 19 amino acids. Trimming stripped 4 bases from V and 4 bases from J, with 27 bases between. Germline loops: CDR1 SGHRS, CDR2 YFSETQ. CDR3 DNA sequence: TGCGCCAGCAGCCTGGTGGGAATTTCCCGGGGACACCCGAATCAGCCCCAGCATTTT. The encoded protein is CASSLVGISRGHPNQPQHF. Variable domain in full (rest from reference TRBV5-1 and TRBJ1-5): KAGVTQTPRYLIKTRGQQVTLSCSPISGHRSVSWYQQTPGQGLQFLFEYFSETQRNKGNFPGRFSGRQFSNSRSEMNVSTLELGDSALYLCASSLVGISRGHPNQPQHFGDGTRLSIL.

The V call is TRBV6-1, the J call TRBJ2-7, with a possible D match to TRBD2 (5 bases). Germline V gives CDR1 MNHNS, CDR2 SASEGT. The CDR3 runs 16 residues. The V end was cut by 1 base, the J end by 2 bases, with 15 bases between. The CDR3 sequence: CASSEEEGTGAYEQYF. Written as DNA, the CDR3 is TGTGCCAGCAGTGAAGAAGAGGGAACGGGTGCCTACGAGCAGTACTTC.

The chain links TRBV19 to TRBJ2-1; TRBD2 aligns across 10 bases. This CDR3 region has 16 residues. J was trimmed by 6 bases and V by 2 bases; bases with no gene match: 7. The germline CDR1 and CDR2 sequences are LNHDA and SQIVND (reference sequence). Written as DNA, the CDR3 is TGTGCCAGTAGTATAAGCGGGAGGGCCCAAGGCAATGAGCAGTTCTTC. This translates into CASSISGRAQGNEQFF.

J is TRBJ2-7 and V is TRBV14, with 7 bases fitting TRBD1. The germline V gene has CDR1 SGHDN and CDR2 FVKESK. The CDR3 consists of 13 residues. With 1 base clipped from V and 9 bases from J, the junction kept 6 bases outside the gene matches. The DNA of the CDR3 is TGTGCCAGCAGCCAAGCCGGGGACAGAAGGCAGTACTTC. Translated: CASSQAGDRRQYF.

The chain employs TRBV12-5 and TRBJ2-1; the D gene is possibly TRBD2 (5 bases). The germline gives CDR1 LGHNT, CDR2 FRNRAP. This CDR3 comprises 14 residues. V was shortened by 1 base and J by 5 bases, with 9 bases between the two germline ends. In DNA, the CDR3 is TGTGCTAGTGGTTTGGACGGGGAAAACAATGAGCAGTTCTTC. Amino acid sequence: CASGLDGENNEQFF.

The table lists this clone with a count of one. The chain couples TRBV25-1 to TRBJ1-2; possible D gene TRBD1, 5 bases. The germline V gene encodes CDR1 MGHDK and CDR2 SYGVNS. The CDR3 covers 12 residues. Trimming removed 5 bases at V and 4 bases at J, with 8 bases between. CDR3 loop: CASSRGLYGYTF. The CDR3 nucleotides are TGTGCCAGCAGTCGGGGACTCTATGGCTACACCTTC.

The chain recombines TRBV27 with TRBJ1-2; 7 bases map to TRBD1. The germline gives CDR1 MNHEY, CDR2 SMNVEV (reference sequence). The CDR3 extends over 14 amino acids. With 2 bases clipped from V and 3 bases from J, the junction kept 3 bases outside the gene matches. This CDR3 reads CASSLVGTDYGYTF. CDR3 DNA sequence: TGTGCCAGCAGTTTAGTCGGGACAGACTATGGCTACACCTTC.

This chain uses TRBV4-3 with TRBJ2-6, with D tentatively TRBD2 (5 bases). The germline gives CDR1 LGHNA, CDR2 YSLEER. The CDR3 runs 16 residues. Trimming removed 0 bases at V and 1 base at J, with 7 bases between. The CDR3 loop is CASSQEPGSGANVLTF. For the CDR3, the DNA is TGCGCCAGCAGCCAAGAACCGGGATCTGGGGCCAACGTCCTGACTTTC.

This clone was observed a single time. The chain links TRBV9 to TRBJ2-7; D might be TRBD2 (5 bases). V lost 0 bases and J 0 bases, leaving 19 bases between the germline ends. The CDR3 consists of 18 residues. Germline loops: CDR1 SGDLS, CDR2 YYNGEE. This CDR3 is CASSVESARVGSSYEQYV. CDR3 nucleotides: TGTGCCAGCAGCGTAGAGTCCGCGCGGGTGGGCAGCTCCTACGAGCAGTACGTC.

The CDR3 spells CASGPGGVETQYF. Here the CDR3 DNA reads TGTGCCTCGGGGCCGGGGGGCGTAGAGACCCAGTACTTC. The V call is TRBV10-3, the J call TRBJ2-5; tentative D call: TRBD2 (7 bases). The CDR3 totals 13 residues. The germline gives CDR1 ENHRY, CDR2 SYGVKD. With 11 bases removed from V and 4 bases from J, the gap between germline ends came to 17 bases.